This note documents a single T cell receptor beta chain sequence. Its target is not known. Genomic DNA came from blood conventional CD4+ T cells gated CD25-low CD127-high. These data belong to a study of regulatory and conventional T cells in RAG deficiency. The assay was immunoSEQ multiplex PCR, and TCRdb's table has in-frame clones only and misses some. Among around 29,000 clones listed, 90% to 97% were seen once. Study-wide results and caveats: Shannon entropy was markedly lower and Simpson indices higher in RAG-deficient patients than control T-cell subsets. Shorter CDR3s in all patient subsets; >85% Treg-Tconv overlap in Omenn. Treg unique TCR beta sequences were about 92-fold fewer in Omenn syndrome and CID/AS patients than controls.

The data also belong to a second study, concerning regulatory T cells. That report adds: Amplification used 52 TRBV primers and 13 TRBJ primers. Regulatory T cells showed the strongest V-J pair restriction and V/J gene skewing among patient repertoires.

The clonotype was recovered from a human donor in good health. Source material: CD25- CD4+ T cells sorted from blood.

Written as DNA, the CDR3 is TGTGCCTGGAGCCGACTAGCGGGAGTCTCAGATACGCAGTATTTT. Translated: CAWSRLAGVSDTQYF. This rearrangement joins TRBV30 to TRBJ2-3, with 12 bases matching TRBD2. CDR1 and CDR2 from the germline V gene are GTSNPN and SVGIG (reference sequence). CDR3 size: 15 residues. V lost 3 bases, J lost 4 bases, and 5 bases stayed unmatched.